This is a list of T cell receptor beta chains from one sample in a study of CD8 T cells in ankylosing spondylitis. TCRdb processed the 5' RACE reads anew with MiXCR; each CDR3 protein has one entry. The sample has over 100,000 distinct CDR3 sequences, roughly 7.3% seen once. What was sequenced was blood, either unsorted or a sorted T cell fraction (not recorded which). The receptors come from a male donor with ankylosing spondylitis or in good health (not recorded which). Both conserved end residues are part of each CDR3. The D gene is left open where the match is weak. Some rows mark clone size as missing; the rest say once, few, many or name a class of expanded clone.

CDR3: CASSLGTGVQPQHF
DNA: TGTGCCAGCAGTTTGGGGACAGGGGTTCAGCCCCAGCATTTT
V: TRBV12-3/TRBV12-4
D: TRBD1
size: many
J: TRBJ1-5

CDR3: CSARDASGRAGVYNEQFF
DNA: TGCAGTGCTAGAGATGCTAGCGGGAGGGCCGGGGTCTACAATGAGCAGTTCTTC
V: TRBV20-1
D: TRBD2
size: many
J: TRBJ2-1

CDR3: CASSLRQGENTEAFF
DNA: TGTGCCAGCAGTCTACGACAGGGGGAGAACACTGAAGCTTTCTTT
V: TRBV2
D: TRBD1
size: few
J: TRBJ1-1

CDR3: CASSQDRGRYTF
DNA: TGTGCCAGCAGCCAAGACAGGGGACGCTACACCTTC
V: TRBV3-1
D: -
size: many
J: TRBJ1-2

CDR3: CAGAWGSRNTIYF
DNA: TGTGCCGGCGCATGGGGATCGAGAAACACCATATATTTT
V: TRBV30
D: -
size: few
J: TRBJ1-3

CDR3: CADAPRQGVSEAFF
DNA: TGCGCCGACGCTCCCCGGCAGGGGGTCTCTGAAGCTTTCTTT
V: TRBV5-1
D: TRBD1
size: many
J: TRBJ1-1

CDR3: CATSAVQAGPNEQFF
DNA: TGTGCCACCTCCGCCGTGCAGGCGGGTCCCAATGAGCAGTTCTTC
V: TRBV24-1
D: -
size: many
J: TRBJ2-1

CDR3: CASKQGVQTQHF
DNA: TGTGCCAGCAAACAGGGGGTACAGACCCAGCATTTT
V: TRBV2
D: TRBD1
size: many
J: TRBJ1-5

CDR3: CASSFGQINYGYTF
DNA: TGTGCCAGCAGCTTCGGACAGATTAACTATGGCTACACCTTC
V: TRBV9
D: -
size: many
J: TRBJ1-2

CDR3: CSAPYFASGRIGEQFF
DNA: TGCAGTGCCCCATATTTTGCTAGCGGGAGGATCGGAGAGCAGTTCTTC
V: TRBV20-1
D: TRBD2
size: many
J: TRBJ2-1

CDR3: CASSLYQEGETEAFF
DNA: TGTGCCAGCAGTCTCTATCAGGAGGGCGAGACTGAAGCTTTCTTT
V: TRBV7-6
D: -
size: many
J: TRBJ1-1

CDR3: CASSLTSGGEYEQYF
DNA: TGTGCCAGCAGCTTAACCTCTGGTGGGGAGTACGAGCAGTACTTC
V: TRBV7-2
D: -
size: many
J: TRBJ2-7

CDR3: CAFCPPGLAGGPLSDTQYF
DNA: TGTGCCTTCTGTCCCCCGGGACTAGCGGGAGGGCCGTTATCAGATACGCAGTATTTT
V: TRBV2
D: TRBD2
size: -
J: TRBJ2-3

CDR3: CASSRASGINEQFF
DNA: TGTGCCAGCAGTCGGGCTAGCGGGATCAATGAGCAGTTCTTC
V: TRBV6-1
D: TRBD2
size: many
J: TRBJ2-1